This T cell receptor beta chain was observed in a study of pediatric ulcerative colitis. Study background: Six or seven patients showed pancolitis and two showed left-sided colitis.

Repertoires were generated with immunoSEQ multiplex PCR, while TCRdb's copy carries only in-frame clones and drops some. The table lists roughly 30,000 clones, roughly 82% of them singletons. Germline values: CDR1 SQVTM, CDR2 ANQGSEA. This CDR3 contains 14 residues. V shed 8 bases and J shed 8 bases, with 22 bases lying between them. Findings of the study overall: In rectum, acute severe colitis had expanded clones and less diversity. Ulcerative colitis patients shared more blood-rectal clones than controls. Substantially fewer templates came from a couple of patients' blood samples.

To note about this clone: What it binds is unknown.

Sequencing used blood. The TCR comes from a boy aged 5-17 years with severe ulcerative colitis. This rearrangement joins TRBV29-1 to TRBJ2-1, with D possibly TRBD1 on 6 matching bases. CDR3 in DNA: TGCAGCTCGACCGGGACACGTTGGGATGATGAGCAGTTCTTC. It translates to CSSTGTRWDDEQFF.